This T cell receptor (beta chain) was identified during a study of memory CD4+ T cells and cytomegalovirus serostatus. The method was immunoSEQ multiplex PCR; TCRdb's version includes in-frame clones alone and lacks a portion of them. The sample includes tens of thousands of clones, around 79% of them seen just once. Single viable CD3+CD4+CD8-CD45RO+ cells were sorted as the memory CD4+ T cells. Total CD4+ T cells were enriched by CD4 positive selection. Overall study results and limits: Of 150 to 200 reported CMV TCRbeta sequences, 65 to 85 were found in memory CD4+ repertoires. The CMV-associated TCR signature appears largely within the CD4+ memory repertoire.

The length of the CDR3 is 17 residues. The J segment lost 7 bases and the V segment lost 1 base, leaving 12 bases of the junction unmatched. The germline V gene encodes CDR1 SGHVS and CDR2 FQNEAQ. As concerns this clone: Its target is unknown.

The sequenced material came from memory CD4+ T cells from blood. This receptor was taken from an adult in good health and CMV-seronegative. V and J are TRBV7-8 and TRBJ2-2; 7 bases are shared with TRBD2. CDR3 residues: CASSLVGFAGAGGELFF. DNA of the CDR3: TGTGCCAGCAGCTTAGTCGGTTTCGCGGGAGCGGGCGGGGAGCTGTTTTTT. Variable domain in full (rest from reference TRBV7-8 and TRBJ2-2): GAGVSQSPRYKVAKRGQDVALRCDPISGHVSLFWYQQALGQGPEFLTYFQNEAQLDKSGLPSDRFFAERPEGSVSTLKIQRTQQEDSAVYLCASSLVGFAGAGGELFFGEGSRLTVL.